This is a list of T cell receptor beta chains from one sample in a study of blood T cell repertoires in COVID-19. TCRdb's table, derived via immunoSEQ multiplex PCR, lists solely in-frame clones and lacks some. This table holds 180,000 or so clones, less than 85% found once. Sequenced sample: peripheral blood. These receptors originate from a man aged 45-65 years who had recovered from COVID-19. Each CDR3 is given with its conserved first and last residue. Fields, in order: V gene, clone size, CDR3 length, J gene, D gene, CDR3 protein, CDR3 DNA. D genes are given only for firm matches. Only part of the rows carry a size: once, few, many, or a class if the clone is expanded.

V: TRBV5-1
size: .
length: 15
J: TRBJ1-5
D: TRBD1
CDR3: CASSPSGQGGQPQHF
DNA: TGCGCCAGCAGCCCATCGGGACAGGGAGGACAGCCCCAGCATTTT

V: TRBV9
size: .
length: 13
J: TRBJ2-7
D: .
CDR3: CASSVASAYEQYF
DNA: TGTGCCAGCAGCGTAGCCAGCGCCTACGAGCAGTACTTC

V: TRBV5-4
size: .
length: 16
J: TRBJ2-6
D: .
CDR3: CASSSSRSGGANVLTF
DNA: TGTGCCAGCAGCTCGAGCCGGTCGGGGGGGGCCAACGTCCTGACTTTC

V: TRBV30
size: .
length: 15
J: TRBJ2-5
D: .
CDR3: CAWSVRGSPQETQYF
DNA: TGTGCCTGGAGTGTGAGAGGGAGTCCGCAAGAGACCCAGTACTTC

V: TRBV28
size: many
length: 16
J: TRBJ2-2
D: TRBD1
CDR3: CASRDLQGVYTGELFF
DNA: TGTGCCAGCAGAGACCTACAGGGGGTTTACACCGGGGAGCTGTTTTTT

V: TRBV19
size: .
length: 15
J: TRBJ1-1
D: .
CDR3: CASNPQGLHTEEAFF
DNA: TGTGCCAGTAACCCGCAGGGTTTACACACTGAAGAGGCTTTCTTT

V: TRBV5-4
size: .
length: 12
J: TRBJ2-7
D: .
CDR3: CASSVPGYEQYF
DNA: TGTGCCAGCAGCGTCCCCGGTTACGAGCAGTACTTC

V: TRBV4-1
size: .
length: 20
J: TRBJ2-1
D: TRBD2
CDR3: CASSQGRLAGGRESYNEQFF
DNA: TGCGCCAGCAGCCAAGGTCGACTAGCGGGAGGGAGGGAATCCTACAATGAGCAGTTCTTC

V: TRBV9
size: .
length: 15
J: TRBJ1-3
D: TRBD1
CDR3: CASSGSTGGRDTIYF
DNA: TGTGCCAGCAGCGGATCTACAGGGGGCCGGGACACCATATATTTT

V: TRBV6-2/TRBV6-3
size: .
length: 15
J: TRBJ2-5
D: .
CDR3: CASSPRAQGWETQYF
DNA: TGTGCCAGCAGTCCGAGAGCACAGGGCTGGGAGACCCAGTACTTC

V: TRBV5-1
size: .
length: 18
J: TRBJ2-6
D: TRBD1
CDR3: CASSLVTGDLSGANVLTF
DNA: TGCGCCAGCAGCTTGGTGACAGGGGACCTCTCTGGGGCCAACGTCCTGACTTTC

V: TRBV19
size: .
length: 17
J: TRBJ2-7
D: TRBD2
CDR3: CASSPGRLAGGHYEQYF
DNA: TGTGCCAGTAGTCCCGGCAGACTAGCGGGAGGACACTACGAGCAGTACTTC

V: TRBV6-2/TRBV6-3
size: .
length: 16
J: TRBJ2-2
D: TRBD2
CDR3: CASSYSSGPNTGELFF
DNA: TGTGCCAGCAGTTACTCTAGCGGGCCCAACACCGGGGAGCTGTTTTTT

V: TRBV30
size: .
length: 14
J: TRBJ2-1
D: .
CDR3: CAWGGLVVYNEQFF
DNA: TGTGCCTGGGGGGGACTGGTCGTCTACAATGAGCAGTTCTTC

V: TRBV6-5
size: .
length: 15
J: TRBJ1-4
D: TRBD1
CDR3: CASRRLGTGVEKLFF
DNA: TGTGCCAGCAGGAGACTGGGGACAGGGGTTGAAAAACTGTTTTTT

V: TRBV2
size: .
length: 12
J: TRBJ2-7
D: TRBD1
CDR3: CAGQGVTYEQYF
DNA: TGTGCCGGACAGGGGGTGACCTACGAGCAGTACTTC

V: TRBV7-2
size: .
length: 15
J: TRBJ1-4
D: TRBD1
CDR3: CASSLPTGGIEKLFF
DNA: TGTGCCAGCAGCTTACCGACAGGGGGGATTGAAAAACTGTTTTTT

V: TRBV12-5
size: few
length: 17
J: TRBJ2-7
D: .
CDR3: CASGLVSVGGTPYEQYF
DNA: TGTGCTAGTGGTTTGGTAAGCGTGGGAGGCACCCCCTACGAGCAGTACTTC

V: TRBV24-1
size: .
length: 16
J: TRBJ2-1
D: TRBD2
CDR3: CATSDRRAGTRSEQFF
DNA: TGTGCCACCAGTGACCGACGCGCGGGGACTAGATCTGAGCAGTTCTTC

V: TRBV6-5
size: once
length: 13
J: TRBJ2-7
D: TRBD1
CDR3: CASSLQGLYEQYF
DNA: TGTGCCAGCAGCCTACAGGGGCTCTACGAGCAGTACTTC

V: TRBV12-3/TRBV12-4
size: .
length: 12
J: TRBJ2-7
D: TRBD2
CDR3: CASSSRGREQYF
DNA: TGTGCCAGCAGTTCGCGCGGGAGGGAGCAGTACTTC

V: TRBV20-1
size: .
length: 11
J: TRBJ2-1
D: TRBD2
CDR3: CSARLASEQFF
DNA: TGCAGTGCACGACTAGCTTCTGAGCAGTTCTTC

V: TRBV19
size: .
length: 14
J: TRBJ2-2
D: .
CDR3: CASKETANTGELFF
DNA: TGTGCCAGTAAAGAGACAGCGAACACCGGGGAGCTGTTTTTT

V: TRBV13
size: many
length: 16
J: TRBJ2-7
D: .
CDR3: CASSSPLARSSYEQYF
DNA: TGTGCCAGCAGCTCGCCCCTAGCGCGAAGCTCCTACGAGCAGTACTTC

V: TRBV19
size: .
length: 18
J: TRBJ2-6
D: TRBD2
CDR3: CASSLAGGSVSGANVLTF
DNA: TGTGCCAGTAGTTTAGCGGGAGGGTCTGTCTCTGGGGCCAACGTCCTGACTTTC

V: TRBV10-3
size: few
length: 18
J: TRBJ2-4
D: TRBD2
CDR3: CAISKVAGGPLSKNIQYF
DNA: TGTGCCATCAGTAAAGTAGCGGGAGGGCCTTTATCCAAAAACATTCAGTACTTC

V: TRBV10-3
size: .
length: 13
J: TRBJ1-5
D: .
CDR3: CAMRPGVAQPQHF
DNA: TGTGCCATGAGACCAGGGGTTGCTCAGCCCCAGCATTTT

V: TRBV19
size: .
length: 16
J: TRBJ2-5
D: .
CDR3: CASSTLLGSLSETQYF
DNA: TGTGCCAGTAGTACATTACTAGGTTCGCTGTCGGAGACCCAGTACTTC

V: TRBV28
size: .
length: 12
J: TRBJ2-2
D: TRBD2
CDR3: CASGGYTGELFF
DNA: TGTGCCTCCGGGGGGTACACCGGGGAGCTGTTTTTT

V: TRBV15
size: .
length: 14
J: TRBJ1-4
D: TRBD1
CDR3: CATSGGQENEKLFF
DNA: TGTGCCACCAGCGGTGGACAGGAAAATGAAAAACTGTTTTTT

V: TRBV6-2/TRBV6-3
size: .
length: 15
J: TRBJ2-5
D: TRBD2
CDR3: CASSWVGGPSETQYF
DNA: TGTGCCAGCAGTTGGGTGGGAGGGCCGTCCGAGACCCAGTACTTC

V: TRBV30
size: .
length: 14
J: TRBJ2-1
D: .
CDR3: CAWSAGPPRNEQFF
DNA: TGTGCCTGGAGTGCAGGGCCCCCAAGGAATGAGCAGTTCTTC

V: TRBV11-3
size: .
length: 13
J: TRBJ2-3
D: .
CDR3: CASSEAPADTQYF
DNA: TGTGCCAGCAGCGAAGCTCCAGCGGATACGCAGTATTTT

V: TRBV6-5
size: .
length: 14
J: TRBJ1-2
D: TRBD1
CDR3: CASTFGQGNYGYTF
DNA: TGTGCCAGCACGTTCGGACAGGGAAACTATGGCTACACCTTC

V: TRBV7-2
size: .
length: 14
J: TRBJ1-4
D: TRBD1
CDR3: CASSSDRGDEKLFF
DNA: TGTGCCAGCAGCTCGGACAGGGGAGATGAAAAACTGTTTTTT

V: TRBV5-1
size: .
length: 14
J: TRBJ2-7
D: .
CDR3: CASSYGVAGYEQYF
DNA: TGCGCCAGCAGCTACGGCGTGGCGGGCTACGAGCAGTACTTC

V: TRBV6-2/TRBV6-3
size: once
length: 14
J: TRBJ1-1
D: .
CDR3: CASSYIAVFPEAFF
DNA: TGTGCCAGCAGTTACATCGCAGTCTTCCCGGAAGCTTTCTTT

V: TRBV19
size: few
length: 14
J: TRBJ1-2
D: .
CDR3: CASSRDYINYGYTF
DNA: TGTGCCAGTAGTAGGGACTACATCAACTATGGCTACACCTTC

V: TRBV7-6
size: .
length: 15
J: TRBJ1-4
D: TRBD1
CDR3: CASSPRTGEAEKLFF
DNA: TGTGCCAGCAGCCCGCGGACAGGGGAGGCTGAAAAACTGTTTTTT

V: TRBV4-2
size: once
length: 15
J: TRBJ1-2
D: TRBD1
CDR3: CASSQGRDSGYGYTF
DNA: TGTGCCAGCAGCCAAGGCCGGGACAGTGGCTATGGCTACACCTTC

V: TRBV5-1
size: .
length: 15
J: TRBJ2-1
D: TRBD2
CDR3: CASSLPSGSYNEQFF
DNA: TGCGCCAGCAGCTTACCTAGCGGCTCCTACAATGAGCAGTTCTTC

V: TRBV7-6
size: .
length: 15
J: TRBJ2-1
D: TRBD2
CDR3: CASSLIAGVSNEQFF
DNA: TGTGCCAGCAGCCTAATAGCGGGAGTGAGCAATGAGCAGTTCTTC

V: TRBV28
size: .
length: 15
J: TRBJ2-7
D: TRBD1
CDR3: CASSGTRDRRYEQYF
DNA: TGTGCCAGCAGTGGTACCCGGGACAGACGCTACGAGCAGTACTTC

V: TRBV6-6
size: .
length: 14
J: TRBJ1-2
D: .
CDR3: CASSIEGVYYGYTF
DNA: TGTGCCAGCAGTATCGAAGGGGTTTACTATGGCTACACCTTC

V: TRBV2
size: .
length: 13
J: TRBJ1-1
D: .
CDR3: CASRPGQRDEAFF
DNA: TGTGCCAGCAGGCCCGGACAGAGGGATGAAGCTTTCTTT

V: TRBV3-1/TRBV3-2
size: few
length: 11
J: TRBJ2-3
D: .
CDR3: CASSLLDTQYF
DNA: TGTGCCAGCAGTCTTTTAGATACGCAGTATTTT

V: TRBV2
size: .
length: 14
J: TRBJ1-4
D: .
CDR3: CASSAETDNEKLFF
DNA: TGTGCCAGCAGTGCGGAGACAGATAATGAAAAACTGTTTTTT

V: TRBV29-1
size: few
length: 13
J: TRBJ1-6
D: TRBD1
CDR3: CSVATGGGSPLHF
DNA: TGCAGCGTCGCGACAGGGGGAGGATCACCCCTCCACTTT

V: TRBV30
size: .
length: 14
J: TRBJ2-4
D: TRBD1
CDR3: CAWETGGAFNIQYF
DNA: TGTGCCTGGGAAACAGGGGGCGCGTTCAACATTCAGTACTTC

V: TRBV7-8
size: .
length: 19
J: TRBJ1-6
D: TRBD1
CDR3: CASSLGRLTGGRKDSPLHF
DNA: TGTGCCAGCAGCTTAGGGAGATTAACAGGGGGTAGGAAGGATTCACCCCTCCACTTT